Presented here are 2 T cell receptor beta chains from one specimen sequenced in a study of cytotoxic CD8 clonotypes in ibrutinib-treated CLL. The table came from immunoSEQ multiplex PCR; TCRdb's copy has only in-frame clones and leaves some out. The sample has over 130,000 clones, over 75% seen once; the top ten hold roughly 7.6%. Sequences were derived from PBMCs, sampled after 36 months of ibrutinib treatment. Receptors were obtained from a human donor with chronic lymphocytic leukemia.

A few counts support this clone. Here the CDR3 DNA reads TGTGCCAGCAGTGACGGGCAGGGAGATAATTCACCCCTCCACTTT. This translates into CASSDGQGDNSPLHF. The chain is built from TRBV6-1 and TRBJ1-6; maybe TRBD1 (5 bases). The V and J ends lost 3 bases and 5 bases respectively, with 11 bases between them. The CDR3 extends over 15 amino acids. From germline, CDR1 is MNHNS and CDR2 SASEGT.

The genes are TRBV27 and TRBJ2-7, with a possible D match to TRBD1 (6 bases). Between the trimmed V and J ends, which lost 6 bases and 0 bases, there was a span of 9 bases. This CDR3 region has 13 residues. CDR1 is MNHEY and CDR2 is SMNVEV in the germline V gene (reference sequence). As DNA, the CDR3 is TGTGCCAGCAGAAGGACAGACTCCTACGAGCAGTACTTC. Translating gives CASRRTDSYEQYF.